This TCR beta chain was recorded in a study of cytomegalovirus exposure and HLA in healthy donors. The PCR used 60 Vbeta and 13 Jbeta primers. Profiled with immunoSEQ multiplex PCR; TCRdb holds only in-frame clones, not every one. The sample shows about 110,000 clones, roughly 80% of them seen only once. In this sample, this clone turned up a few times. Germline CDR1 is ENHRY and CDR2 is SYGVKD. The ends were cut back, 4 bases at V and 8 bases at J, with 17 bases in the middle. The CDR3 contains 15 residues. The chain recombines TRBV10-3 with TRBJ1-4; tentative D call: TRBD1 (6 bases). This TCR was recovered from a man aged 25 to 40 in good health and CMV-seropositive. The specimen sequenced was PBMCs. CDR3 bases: TGTGCCATCAGTGCCACGGACAGTGAATGGGAAAAACTGTTTTTT. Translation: CAISATDSEWEKLFF.